This T cell receptor (beta chain) derives from a study of cytomegalovirus exposure and HLA in healthy donors. Study summary: Findings of an earlier analysis included roughly 110 million unique TCR beta sequences from around 180 million T cells.

The V segment lost 1 base and the J segment 8 bases; nucleotides outside the gene matches: 8. CDR1 is SGHAT, CDR2 FQNNGV, per germline. This CDR3 spans 16 amino acids. PCR amplification relied on 60 Vbeta primers (plus 13 Jbeta primers). TCRdb's copy holds only in-frame clones and misses some; the assay was immunoSEQ multiplex PCR. Counted here are over 100,000 clones, roughly 63% occurring once; the ten biggest clones make up about 9.1%. Despite likely unrecorded immune exposures, the donors were nominally healthy at the time of sampling. Overall study results and limits: Data from an earlier analysis indicated that most TCR beta V segments were productive either about 90% or about 30% of the time.

About this clone: Antigen unknown.

Material for sequencing was PBMCs. This chain joins TRBV11-2 and TRBJ2-4; 10 nucleotides agree with TRBD1. The receptor was isolated from a man aged 40-49 years in good health and CMV-seropositive. The CDR3 coding sequence is TGTGCCAGCAGCTTAGGGTTTGGGACAGGGGCGGACATTCAGTACTTC. It encodes CASSLGFGTGADIQYF.